These 16 T cell receptor beta chains came from one sample sequenced in a study of T cells in Graves' hyperthyroidism and ophthalmopathy. TCR beta CDR3 sequences were amplified from RNA transcripts. HTBI primers were used for first-round RT-PCR of the TCR CDR3. TCRdb processed the multiplex PCR reads anew with MiXCR; each CDR3 protein has one entry. The sample yields roughly 380,000 distinct CDR3 sequences, approximately 15% seen once. The specimen sequenced was blood. The receptors originated from a woman aged 60-75 years with Graves' hyperthyroidism.

This clonotype was seen ten or more times. This sequence joins TRBV15 and TRBJ2-7; 13 positions agree with TRBD2. CDR1 LNHNV and CDR2 YYDKDF come from the germline V gene (reference sequence). Trimming at V came to 3 bases and at J to 4 bases, leaving 9 bases not matched to a gene. This CDR3 is 17 amino acids long. The CDR3 here is CATSSARLAGGSYEQYF. DNA of the CDR3: TGTGCCACCAGCAGCGCCAGACTAGCGGGAGGATCGTACGAGCAGTACTTC.

The chain employs TRBV5-4 and TRBJ2-3; D not certain. Germline-derived CDR1 and CDR2 are SGHNT and YYREEE (reference sequence). The CDR3 contains 13 residues. Trimming pared 5 bases from V and 6 bases from J, leaving 13 bases between. Here the CDR3 DNA reads TGTGCCAGCAGAAAGGCAGGTCTGGATACGCAGTATTTT. This gives the protein CASRKAGLDTQYF.

At least ten counts were recorded for this clonotype. The genes are TRBV27 and TRBJ2-7, with D hard to call. This CDR3 contains 16 residues. Germline values: CDR1 MNHEY, CDR2 SMNVEV (reference sequence). V was shortened by 0 bases and J by 1 base, with 13 bases between the two germline ends. This CDR3 is CASSLSGYRASYEQYF. CDR3 bases: TGTGCCAGCAGTTTATCGGGCTACCGAGCATCCTACGAGCAGTACTTC.

This clonotype was picked up one time. This clone may be a read error of a much larger clone one base away. This sequence joins TRBV5-1 and TRBJ2-7, with D perhaps TRBD1 or TRBD2 (6 bases each). Germline V gene sequence: CDR1 SGHRS, CDR2 YFSETQ. The CDR3 consists of 13 residues. This CDR3 reads CASSLEGGSEQCF. The CDR3 bases are TGCGCCAGCAGCTTGGAGGGGGGCTCCGAGCAGTGCTTC.

V is TRBV9 and J is TRBJ2-3, with D maybe TRBD1 (5 bases). CDR1 and CDR2 from the germline V gene are SGDLS and YYNGEE. The CDR3 runs to 15 residues. The ends were cut back, 0 bases at V and 2 bases at J, with 10 bases in the middle. The CDR3 reads CASSVGVGPTDTQYF. The DNA for the CDR3 is TGTGCCAGCAGCGTAGGGGTGGGGCCCACAGATACGCAGTATTTT. Full variable domain (rest looked up from reference TRBV9 and TRBJ2-3): DSGVTQTPKHLITATGQRVTLRCSPRSGDLSVYWYQQSLDQGLQFLIQYYNGEERAKGNILERFSAQQFPDLHSELNLSSLELGDSALYFCASSVGVGPTDTQYFGPGTRLTVL.

This clonotype was detected many times. The V call is TRBV28, the J call TRBJ2-5; perhaps TRBD1 as D (5 bases). CDR1 is MDHEN, CDR2 SYDVKM, per germline. This CDR3 has 13 residues. Trimming removed 7 bases from V and 2 bases from J, with 11 bases in between. CDR3 protein: CASKIDSQETQYF. As DNA, the CDR3 is TGTGCCAGCAAGATCGACAGTCAAGAGACCCAGTACTTC.

This clonotype was seen many times. The V gene is TRBV12-3 or TRBV12-4, the J gene TRBJ2-1; D is tentatively TRBD1 or TRBD2 (6 bases each). The CDR3 sequence is 12 residues long. With 3 bases removed from V and 9 bases from J, the gap between germline ends came to 9 bases. Here the CDR3 reads CASSFGGGEQFF. CDR3 nucleotide sequence: TGTGCCAGCAGTTTTGGAGGGGGTGAGCAGTTCTTC.

This clonotype came up many times. The chain uses TRBV28 and TRBJ2-7, with unresolved D. Germline V gene lookup returns CDR1 MDHEN and CDR2 SYDVKM. Trimming left V 2 bases short and J 6 bases short, with 17 bases between. The CDR3 covers 15 residues. CDR3 DNA sequence: TGTGCCAGCAGTTTAATTGGCCTCGGTTCCCTCGAGCAGTACTTC. Translated, it gives CASSLIGLGSLEQYF.

This clonotype was observed a few times. The V and J genes are TRBV20-1 and TRBJ2-1; tentative D call: TRBD2 (6 bases). Germline-derived CDR1 and CDR2 are DFQATT and SNEGSKA (reference sequence). V was pared by 0 bases and J by 7 bases, with 16 bases between. The CDR3 sequence is 15 residues long. DNA for the CDR3: TGCAGTGCTAGAGATCTCAGGCGGGGAAGGAATGAGCAGTTCTTC. As protein: CSARDLRRGRNEQFF.

This clonotype appeared many times. The chain is built from TRBV11-3 and TRBJ2-1; 9 bases map to TRBD1. Trimming at V came to 1 base and at J to 5 bases, leaving 3 bases not matched to a gene. Germline V gene data show CDR1 as SGHNT and CDR2 as YENEEA. This CDR3 comprises 15 residues. The CDR3 loop is CASSLVGTGNNEQFF. In DNA form, the CDR3 reads TGTGCCAGCAGCTTAGTTGGGACAGGGAACAATGAGCAGTTCTTC.

This clonotype appeared many times. The rearrangement uses TRBV30 and TRBJ1-5; TRBD1 agrees at 8 bases. CDR1 and CDR2 (germline): GTSNPN, SVGIG (reference sequence). Trimming removed 0 bases from V and 4 bases from J; junction bases left unmatched: 5. The CDR3 covers 15 residues. As DNA, the CDR3 is TGTGCCTGGAGTGTCCCCGGACAGGGTAATCAGCCCCAGCATTTT. Translation: CAWSVPGQGNQPQHF.

The CDR3 DNA sequence: TGCGCCAGCAGCCCGGGTTCGGGGGCAACTAATGAAAAACTGTTTTTT. Its protein is CASSPGSGATNEKLFF. The J gene is TRBJ1-4, the V gene TRBV5-1, with D perhaps TRBD1 (5 bases). V was clipped by 4 bases and J by 0 bases, with 13 bases between them. Germline CDR1 is SGHRS and CDR2 is YFSETQ. This CDR3 has 16 residues.

There are many counts of this clonotype. CDR3 coding DNA: TGTGCCAGCACCCCAGGGTGGAGCTCCTACGAGCAGTACTTC. Amino acid sequence: CASTPGWSSYEQYF. The chain has TRBV6-1 and TRBJ2-7; possible D gene TRBD1, 5 bases. The V and J ends lost 7 bases and 0 bases respectively, with 13 bases between them. There are 14 residues in the CDR3. Germline lookup yields CDR1 MNHNS and CDR2 SASEGT.

In this sample, this clonotype turned up many times. This rearrangement joins TRBV18 to TRBJ1-1, with D perhaps matching TRBD1 (6 bases). Germline lookup yields CDR1 KGHSH and CDR2 LQKENI. V was shortened by 2 bases and J by 4 bases, with 8 bases between the two germline ends. CDR3 length equals 13 residues. Written as DNA, the CDR3 is TGTGCCAGCTCACCATCCAGGGGCACTGAAGCTTTCTTT. Translated: CASSPSRGTEAFF.

This clonotype showed up many times. V is TRBV20-1 and J is TRBJ2-3, with 10 positions matching TRBD2. In germline, CDR1 is DFQATT, CDR2 SNEGSKA (reference sequence). V was clipped by 0 bases and J by 6 bases; unmatched bases: 3. This CDR3 is 14 amino acids long. CDR3 residues: CSARDLTSGDTQYF. In DNA, the CDR3 is TGCAGTGCTAGAGATCTGACTAGCGGGGATACGCAGTATTTT.

The V call is TRBV19, the J call TRBJ2-1; D possibly corresponds to TRBD1 (6 bases). With 4 bases removed from V and 8 bases from J, the gap between germline ends came to 15 bases. Germline-derived CDR1 and CDR2 are LNHDA and SQIVND (reference sequence). This CDR3 region has 14 residues. CDR3 loop: CASSTRTVVHEQFF. The CDR3 DNA follows: TGTGCCAGTAGTACCCGGACAGTCGTCCATGAGCAGTTCTTC.